This T cell receptor (beta chain) was observed in a study of neoadjuvant anti-PD-1 for oral cavity cancer. Time point specified: after neoadjuvant nivolumab, at surgical resection. Assay: immunoSEQ multiplex PCR; the TCRdb copy retains only in-frame clones and omits some. The sample lists about 72,000 clones; 85% were seen once. Germline V gives CDR1 SGHDN, CDR2 FVKESK. The CDR3 is 15 amino acids. V was pared by 0 bases and J by 7 bases, with 15 bases between. The genes are TRBV14 and TRBJ1-2, with D possibly TRBD1 on 5 matching bases. The sequence was obtained from a person aged 35-80 years with oral cavity squamous cell carcinoma. Sample: PBMCs, taken after nivolumab (anti-PD-1) treatment. For the CDR3, the DNA is TGTGCCAGCAGCCAAGATGTAGGGGCTAACGGTGGCTACACCTTC. As protein: CASSQDVGANGGYTF.